This T cell receptor beta chain was captured in a study of B cell selection in AIRE deficiency. Regulatory T cells were sorted as CD4+CD25hiCD127low/negative cells. Using immunoSEQ multiplex PCR, the repertoire was profiled, and TCRdb retains in-frame clones only, with some absent. The sample has about 21,000 clones; about 95% are singletons. Germline V gene lookup returns CDR1 LNHDA and CDR2 SQIVND (reference sequence). The CDR3 has 15 residues. The V and J ends lost 4 bases and 3 bases, in that order; junction bases with no gene match: 5. The sample taken for sequencing was Tregs sorted from PBMCs. The rearrangement joins TRBV19 to TRBJ1-2; 10 bases match TRBD1. The clonotype comes from a human donor with AIRE deficiency. The chain's CDR3 is CASSRGQGHYYGYTF. The CDR3 region has the DNA TGTGCCAGTAGTAGGGGACAGGGGCATTACTATGGCTACACCTTC.